The sequence of this T cell receptor beta chain was determined in a study of blood T cells in healthy people across ages (dated by TCRdb to about 2015). In terms of the full investigation: In model experiments, template switching captured roughly one uniquely barcoded TCR beta cDNA molecule for every two T cells. Age-related changes in TCR beta repertoire diversity were measured in the study by deep sequencing normalized with unique cDNA molecular identifiers. The donors were divided into four age groups: young (average about 16 years), middle-aged (about 40), aged (about 62) and long-lived (around 80). To avoid experimental bias, donors of different ages were spread randomly across the sequencing lanes. For two donors (one aged 18 to 29 and one aged 80 or older), the study analyzed two additional independent replicas of 1 million unique cDNA reads from the same blood draw. Paper-wide results and their limitations: Observed TCR beta diversity per million T cells fell roughly linearly with age, and a significant reduction was already apparent by age roughly 40. There was a strong correlation between observed TCR beta diversity and the percentage of naive T cells measured by flow cytometry. Because donor CMV infection status was unknown, age-related changes in expanded clonotypes were potentially confounded. Estimates of total diversity from one million sequenced T cells were regarded as lower bounds and underestimates. Compared with the aged group, the long-lived group had more naive CD4+ T cells, fewer expanded clones and increased TCR diversity, a pattern suggesting age selection. Bulk unsorted PBMC profiling prevented conclusive comparison of naive and antigen-experienced compartments.

Library construction relied on 5' RACE. Sequenced on an Illumina HiSeq 2500. The second PCR ran for about 6 to 12 cycles and used a J-beta primer mix along with a sample-barcoded 5' primer. Each TCR beta cDNA molecule received a unique molecular identifier from a template-switch 5' adaptor carrying 12 random nucleotides. Each sample yielded at least 2.5 million CDR3-containing paired-end reads. First-strand cDNA was synthesized from all RNA with the Mint cDNA synthesis kit, primed by a TRBC-specific oligonucleotide. After uracil-DNA glycosylase treatment, a first 18-cycle PCR used universal primers M1SS and BC2_uni_R on all cDNA. Processing in the source paper ran as follows. Normalization of each sample was performed by random selection of 1 million high-quality reads, each carrying a distinct molecular identifier. Instead of being binned into consensus sequences, reads with shared molecular identifiers were discarded. MiTCR, run with a Q25 quality threshold and the strictest error-elimination algorithm, handled CDR3 identification, clonotype clustering and error correction. A nonparametric unseen species model with Euler transformation was used to estimate lower-bound total TCR beta diversity. The public reads were quality trimmed at Q25 with fastp and then assembled into clones with MiXCR by TCRdb, keeping productive beta chains. All rows with the same CDR3 protein become a single entry with the most common DNA and genes. The V and J calls here are based on TCRdb, not the publication. The sample data list 1.5 million to 2 million distinct CDR3 sequences, and about 30% of these were observed just once. Over 7% of the sample is in the top ten clones.

This clonotype showed up just a few times. Its antigen is not yet known. No qualities accompany the bases; no much larger clone lies one base away. Reading the germline V gene (reference sequence) gives CDR1 DFQATT and CDR2 SNEGSKA. CDR3 length: 14 amino acids, cysteine to phenylalanine. The entry retains the CDR3 DNA only, 42 bases that are in frame from base 1. V is reduced by 4 bases and J by 6 bases, leaving a spacing of 15 bases between them. The donors were roughly 40 Caucasian individuals from Russia, aged roughly 6 to 90 years, who were systemically healthy. Each donor gave about 9.7 milliliters of peripheral blood, drawn into EDTA-treated Vacutainer tubes. Ficoll-Paque density-gradient centrifugation was used to isolate PBMCs, with at least 6 million obtained per sample. Total RNA, at least 5.5 micrograms per sample, was extracted from PBMCs with Trizol reagent. The percentages of naive CD45RAhigh/CD27high T cells were determined by flow cytometry on a PBMC aliquot from every donor.

What was sequenced was blood. This chain joins TRBV20-1 to TRBJ1-4; TRBD1 is perhaps the D gene, given 5 matching bases. This sequence was found in a woman aged 30 to 39 in good health. The bases read TGCAGTGCTATCTCGCGCGGAGGGGATGAAAAACTGTTTTTT. Its protein is CSAISRGGDEKLFF.